This entry features one TCR beta chain sequence. Time point indicated: newly diagnosed GD, antithyroid drugs for less than 3 months. There was RNA extracted from PBMCs, and the TCR library was made from it. Building of the TCR beta libraries involved iRepertoire HTBI primers and Arm-PCR of CDR3 regions. TCRdb called the multiplex PCR reads again in MiXCR, with one record for every CDR3 protein. Of some 560,000 distinct CDR3 sequences in the sample, 15% to 20% were seen once. The data were taken from a study of regulatory T cells in long-lasting Graves disease. Germline CDR1 is LGHNT and CDR2 is FRNRAP. This CDR3 region has 16 residues. Trimming removed 1 base from V and 4 bases from J, with 14 bases in between. This same sample was also part of a study on T cells in Graves' hyperthyroidism and ophthalmopathy. That study reports: Blood also showed most of the thyroid clonotypes that were expanded above 0.001.

This receptor was taken from a woman aged 35-60 years with Graves disease. Sequencing used peripheral blood mononuclear cells (PBMCs), obtained at new diagnosis, from a patient treated with antithyroid drugs. The rearrangement uses TRBV12-5 and TRBJ1-5, with D perhaps TRBD1 (6 bases). The CDR3 DNA reads as TGTGCTAGTGGTTTGGCACTGGACAGAGGTAATCAGCCCCAGCATTTT. It codes for CASGLALDRGNQPQHF.